This record concerns one TCR beta chain sequence. Its target is not known. The germline CDR1 and CDR2 sequences are SGHTA and FQGTGA. CDR3 length: 14 residues. V lost 5 bases and J lost 0, with 9 bases in between. CD8+ and CD4+ blood T cells underwent TCR beta sequencing. While CD8+ and CD4+ T cells were isolated negatively, TEMRA cells were enriched by FACS. This record belongs to a study of CD8 T cells in Susac syndrome. Findings and caveats of the study: Only a relatively small number of individuals were included in the TCR sequencing and HLA analysis.

A quantity of about 0.5 to 1 ug RNA underwent reverse transcription using random hexamers. An immunoSEQ multiplex PCR generated amplified TCR beta CDR3 products spanning 54 Vbeta and 13 Jbeta. One entry per CDR3 protein results from TCRdb running MiXCR on the immunoSEQ multiplex PCR reads. The sample has 200,000 to 250,000 distinct CDR3 sequences, 92% seen once. The TCR comes from a human donor with multiple sclerosis. The chain carries TRBV7-3 and TRBJ2-3; D remains unclear. The sequenced sample consisted of CD8+ T cells from PBMCs. In DNA form, the CDR3 reads TGTGCCAGCAGCCCGCTCGGGAGCACAGATACGCAGTATTTT. Translating it yields CASSPLGSTDTQYF.